The sequence of this T cell receptor beta chain was determined in a study of monozygotic twins with inflammatory bowel disease. Regarding the study as a whole: No detectable difference in repertoire similarity separated concordant from discordant twins, possibly as a result of limited power.

Worth noting for this clonotype: Its specificity is unknown.

Added by template switching were UMIs that each held a 6-nucleotide sample barcode. Nested amplification of TCRalpha and TCRbeta cDNA involved two PCRs of roughly 17 and 9 cycles. TCRdb reprocessed the 5' RACE reads, with one entry per CDR3 protein and no DNA. In all, the sample yields 350,000 to 400,000 distinct CDR3 sequences. Germline V gene data show CDR1 as DFQATT and CDR2 as SNEGSKA (reference sequence). This CDR3 is 13 amino acids long. The sequence was obtained from a human donor with ulcerative colitis or Crohn's disease, or a healthy co-twin of an affected twin (not recorded which). The chain uses TRBV20-1 and TRBJ1-4. Sequences were obtained from blood. CDR3 residues: CSARLATNEKLFF.